Listed here are 11 T cell receptor beta chains from one sample, sequenced in a study of a mutant IDH1 vaccine in newly diagnosed glioma. Time point: week 11, during vaccination. All doses held 300 ug of mutant IDH1 20-mer peptide, with topical imiquimod. The assay was immunoSEQ multiplex PCR, and TCRdb's table has in-frame clones only and misses some. The sample consists of over 95,000 clones, around 90% of them appearing once. No antigen has been identified for these receptors. Source: PBMCs, taken from a glioma patient whose treatment included an IDH1 peptide vaccine. These receptors all come from a woman aged 50 to 60 with glioma.

The V gene is TRBV30, the J gene TRBJ2-3; tentative D call: TRBD1 (5 bases). Germline V gives CDR1 GTSNPN, CDR2 SVGIG (reference sequence). The CDR3 is made up of 13 amino acids. Between the trimmed V and J ends, which lost 0 bases and 4 bases, there was a span of 8 bases. The CDR3 protein is CAWSVGEADTQYF. The CDR3 DNA reads TGTGCCTGGAGTGTAGGGGAAGCAGATACGCAGTATTTT. The full variable domain, rest sourced from reference TRBV30 and TRBJ2-3, is SQTIHQWPATLVQPVGSPLSLECTVEGTSNPNLYWYRQAAGRGLQLLFYSVGIGQISSEVPQNLSASRPQDRQFILSSKKLLLSDSGFYLCAWSVGEADTQYFGPGTRLTVL.

This chain connects TRBV2 to TRBJ2-7; D is ambiguous. CDR3 length: 12 residues. The germline gives CDR1 SNHLY, CDR2 FYNNEI. The V gene lost 1 base and the J gene lost 6 bases, with 7 bases spanning the gap. The CDR3: CASSEELGEQYF. CDR3 sequence (DNA): TGTGCCAGCAGTGAAGAGTTAGGCGAGCAGTACTTC.

The chain couples TRBV6-1 to TRBJ2-7; 7 bases match TRBD1. From germline, CDR1 is MNHNS and CDR2 SASEGT. This CDR3 spans 15 amino acids. Trimming cost V 1 base and J 1 base; bases outside gene matches: 4. CDR3 loop: CASSEEAGGSYEQYF. Here the CDR3 DNA reads TGTGCCAGCAGTGAAGAAGCAGGGGGATCCTACGAGCAGTACTTC.

The chain recombines TRBV7-9 with TRBJ2-1; perhaps TRBD2 as D (6 bases). Germline V lookup: CDR1 SEHNR, CDR2 FQNEAQ (reference sequence). V shed 5 bases and J shed 6 bases, with 17 bases lying between them. This CDR3 is 15 amino acids long. CDR3 DNA sequence: TGTGCCAGCAGCCGCACGGGAGCGGGCCCCAATGAGCAGTTCTTC. The encoded protein is CASSRTGAGPNEQFF. The full variable domain, in which reference TRBV7-9 and TRBJ2-1 provide the parts outside the CDR3, is DTGVSQNPRHKITKRGQNVTFRCDPISEHNRLYWYRQTLGQGPEFLTYFQNEAQLEKSRLLSDRFSAERPKGSFSTLEIQRTEQGDSAMYLCASSRTGAGPNEQFFGPGTRLTVL.

The chain has TRBV7-3 and TRBJ2-1; TRBD1 aligns across 10 bases. CDR1 and CDR2 (germline): SGHTA, FQGTGA. V trimming: 5 bases; J trimming: 2 bases; junction bases outside the gene matches: 3. The CDR3 has 15 residues. CDR3 sequence (DNA): TGTGCCAGCAGCCCGACAGGGGGCACCTACAATGAGCAGTTCTTC. Translating it yields CASSPTGGTYNEQFF. Full variable domain (missing parts from reference TRBV7-3 and TRBJ2-1): GAGVSQTPSNKVTEKGKYVELRCDPISGHTALYWYRQSLGQGPEFLIYFQGTGAADDSGLPNDRFFAVRPEGSVSTLKIQRTERGDSAVYLCASSPTGGTYNEQFFGPGTRLTVL.

The V and J genes are TRBV2 and TRBJ2-7; 11 nucleotides match TRBD1. The V gene end was trimmed by 1 base and the J gene end by 4 bases; junction bases not matched to a gene: 6. Germline CDR1 SNHLY, CDR2 FYNNEI. The CDR3 is made up of 16 amino acids. Written as DNA, the CDR3 is TGTGCCAGCAGTGAAGGGTGGACAGGGGGCGGGTACGAGCAGTACTTC. Protein product: CASSEGWTGGGYEQYF.

This clone was observed once. V gene TRBV5-1 combines with J gene TRBJ2-3; TRBD1 agrees at 7 bases. This CDR3 is built from 17 residues. With 1 base clipped from V and 0 bases from J, the junction kept 8 bases outside the gene matches. CDR1 is SGHRS and CDR2 is YFSETQ in the germline V gene. The CDR3: CASSLRRGQISTDTQYF. The CDR3 DNA reads TGCGCCAGCAGCTTGCGAAGGGGACAGATTAGCACAGATACGCAGTATTTT.

This chain links TRBV7-9 with TRBJ2-7; 11 nucleotides line up with TRBD2. The V gene's germline CDR1 is SEHNR and CDR2 FQNEAQ (reference sequence). Trimming cost V 4 bases and J 2 bases; bases outside gene matches: 10. This CDR3 has 17 residues. The CDR3: CASSWATGTSGTYEQYF. The CDR3 DNA sequence: TGTGCCAGCAGCTGGGCTACCGGGACTAGCGGTACCTACGAGCAGTACTTC.

V and J are TRBV6-6 and TRBJ1-3; D is perhaps TRBD1 (5 bases). The CDR3 is 10 residues long. The V and J ends lost 8 bases and 10 bases respectively, with 9 bases between them. The germline V gene has CDR1 MNHNY and CDR2 SVGAGI (reference sequence). The CDR3 nucleotides read TGTGCCAGCGCTAAGGGGACCATATATTTT. Translated: CASAKGTIYF.

The genes are TRBV28 and TRBJ2-3; perhaps D is TRBD1 or TRBD2 (5 bases each). V was shortened by 6 bases and J by 9 bases, with 13 bases between the two germline ends. CDR1 and CDR2 (germline): MDHEN, SYDVKM. The CDR3 length is 12 residues. CDR3 nucleotide sequence: TGTGCCAGCAGGGGGCCGGGACCGACGCAGTATTTT. The encoded protein is CASRGPGPTQYF.

The chain employs TRBV18 and TRBJ2-7; D is uncertain. V was trimmed by 3 bases and J by 0 bases, leaving 9 bases between them. CDR3 size: 14 residues. CDR1 and CDR2 from the germline V gene are KGHSH and LQKENI. The CDR3: CASSPRPSSYEQYF. CDR3 nucleotide sequence: TGTGCCAGCTCACCCAGACCGAGCTCCTACGAGCAGTACTTC.